These T cell receptor beta chains were read from a single sample in a study of patients and donors after allogeneic stem cell transplantation. A single record per CDR3 protein comes from TCRdb applying MiXCR to the RT-PCR reads. Of 920,000 or so distinct CDR3 sequences listed, approximately 19% are singletons. Sequencing was performed on blood, either unsorted or a sorted T cell fraction (not recorded which). All receptors come from a human donor who was either an allogeneic HSCT recipient or a stem cell or donor lymphocyte infusion donor (not recorded which). It is not recorded whose cells these are; they may come from a transplant donor. Each CDR3 is given with its conserved first and last residue. A D gene is named only where the DNA matches it firmly. A clone size is listed for some rows: how often the clone was seen (once, few, many), or a class if it is expanded.

v_gene	j_gene	abundance	d_gene	CDR3aa	CDR3nt
TRBV20-1	TRBJ1-1	-	-	CSASKTANTEAFF	TGCAGTGCTAGCAAGACAGCGAACACTGAAGCTTTCTTT
TRBV20-1	TRBJ2-1	-	-	CSAATGIAGMRDEQFF	TGCAGTGCCGCGACAGGGATAGCGGGAATGCGCGATGAGCAGTTCTTC
TRBV4-3	TRBJ1-5	few	-	CASSQHRSMGNQPQHF	TGCGCCAGCAGCCAGCACAGGTCAATGGGAAATCAGCCCCAGCATTTT
TRBV12-3/TRBV12-4	TRBJ2-3	-	-	CASSNPTRAFGTDTQYF	TGTGCCAGCAGTAATCCTACGCGGGCCTTTGGGACAGATACGCAGTATTTT
TRBV5-6	TRBJ2-1	few	-	CASSAGHHEQFF	TGTGCCAGCAGTGCTGGTCACCATGAGCAGTTCTTC
TRBV4-2	TRBJ2-5	-	-	CASSQVPGKETQYF	TGTGCCAGCAGCCAAGTCCCAGGGAAAGAGACCCAGTACTTC
TRBV9	TRBJ1-2	many	-	CASSVVDRPYGYTF	TGTGCCAGCAGCGTAGTAGACAGGCCCTATGGCTACACCTTC
TRBV5-1	TRBJ2-7	few	-	CASSFKGEQYF	TGCGCCAGCAGCTTCAAGGGCGAGCAGTACTTC
TRBV5-1	TRBJ2-3	-	TRBD1	CASSLGLTGRADTQYF	TGCGCCAGCAGCTTGGGGTTGACAGGGCGAGCAGATACGCAGTATTTT
TRBV7-2	TRBJ1-5	many	-	CASSLDSPNQPQHF	TGTGCCAGCAGCTTAGACAGCCCCAATCAGCCCCAGCATTTT
TRBV30	TRBJ2-1	few	-	CAWTSRPSGNEQFF	TGTGCCTGGACATCCCGTCCGTCGGGCAATGAGCAGTTCTTC
TRBV20-1	TRBJ2-7	-	-	CSASGVGLETYEQYF	TGCAGTGCTAGCGGGGTTGGGCTGGAAACCTACGAGCAGTACTTC
TRBV6-5	TRBJ2-5	-	-	CASSYSGYQETQYF	TGTGCCAGCAGTTACTCAGGGTACCAAGAGACCCAGTACTTC
TRBV7-9	TRBJ2-2	-	-	CASSFFGGLDTGELFF	TGTGCCAGCAGCTTTTTCGGGGGGCTCGACACCGGGGAGCTGTTTTTT
TRBV6-5	TRBJ2-3	many	-	CSSITLGELEYF	TGTTCCAGCATCACGCTAGGGGAATTAGAGTATTTT
TRBV5-1	TRBJ1-6	-	-	CASKLDHNSPLHF	TGCGCCAGTAAACTGGACCATAATTCACCCCTCCACTTT
TRBV4-3	TRBJ1-5	-	-	CASSQAFGPSQGQPQHF	TGCGCCAGCAGCCAAGCTTTCGGACCTTCGCAAGGACAGCCCCAGCATTTT
TRBV5-1	TRBJ1-1	-	TRBD1	CASSKGQGAREAFF	TGCGCCAGCAGCAAGGGACAGGGCGCGAGGGAAGCTTTCTTT
TRBV9	TRBJ1-3	-	-	CASSVVSGGNTIYF	TGTGCCAGCAGCGTAGTGTCAGGGGGAAACACCATATATTTT
TRBV5-6	TRBJ1-2	-	TRBD1	CASSLDPGGNYGYTF	TGTGCCAGCAGCTTGGACCCAGGGGGCAACTATGGCTACACCTTC
TRBV4-3	TRBJ2-5	-	-	CASSQDAAGEETQYF	TGCGCCAGCAGCCAAGATGCGGCAGGGGAGGAGACCCAGTACTTC
TRBV29-1	TRBJ1-1	few	-	CSVAAWDLNTEAFF	TGCAGCGTTGCCGCTTGGGACCTGAACACTGAAGCTTTCTTT
TRBV24-1	TRBJ2-3	-	TRBD2	CATSEPTSGGDLDTQYF	TGTGCCACCAGTGAACCGACTAGCGGGGGGGATTTGGATACGCAGTATTTT
TRBV6-5	TRBJ1-3	few	TRBD1	CASSYSRDRGSGNTIYF	TGTGCCAGCAGTTACTCGCGAGACAGGGGATCTGGAAACACCATATATTTT
TRBV20-1	TRBJ1-1	few	-	CSARDPTKPNTEAFF	TGCAGTGCTAGGGACCCGACGAAACCGAACACTGAAGCTTTCTTT
TRBV20-1	TRBJ2-3	-	-	CSAPPGRGADTQYF	TGCAGTGCCCCCCCAGGGAGGGGGGCAGATACGCAGTATTTT
TRBV6-2/TRBV6-3	TRBJ1-3	few	-	CASSRDRRGNTIYF	TGTGCCAGCAGTCGCGACAGGAGGGGAAACACCATATATTTT
TRBV9	TRBJ2-1	few	-	CASSVGVSGNNEQFF	TGTGCCAGCAGCGTAGGGGTGAGTGGAAACAATGAGCAGTTCTTC
TRBV20-1	TRBJ1-5	few	TRBD1	CSARRDSDVWSNQPQHF	TGCAGTGCTAGAAGGGACAGTGACGTATGGAGCAATCAGCCCCAGCATTTT
TRBV29-1	TRBJ2-3	-	-	CSSKVAVSTDTQYF	TGCAGCTCCAAAGTGGCAGTTAGCACAGATACGCAGTATTTT
TRBV12-3/TRBV12-4	TRBJ2-2	many	-	CASSLRTVYGELFF	TGTGCCAGCAGTTTAAGGACTGTTTACGGGGAGCTGTTTTTT
TRBV9	TRBJ2-1	-	-	CASSDRVADEQFF	TGTGCCAGCAGCGACAGGGTCGCCGATGAGCAGTTCTTC
TRBV18	TRBJ2-7	few	TRBD2	CASSPRGTSGNYEQYF	TGTGCCAGCTCACCAAGAGGGACTAGCGGGAATTACGAGCAGTACTTC
TRBV12-3/TRBV12-4	TRBJ2-2	many	-	CASTPARSVTGELFF	TGTGCCAGCACCCCAGCCCGGAGTGTCACCGGGGAGCTGTTTTTT
TRBV24-1	TRBJ2-7	few	TRBD1	CATSDLNRGQVEQYF	TGTGCCACCAGTGATTTGAACAGGGGGCAGGTCGAGCAGTACTTC
TRBV7-9	TRBJ2-1	-	-	CASSLLTGRFNEQFF	TGTGCCAGCAGCTTACTGACAGGGAGGTTCAATGAGCAGTTCTTC
TRBV15	TRBJ1-6	-	-	CATSRDLAKYPYNSPLHF	TGTGCCACCAGCAGAGATCTCGCGAAGTACCCCTATAATTCACCCCTCCACTTT
TRBV7-2	TRBJ2-7	-	-	CASSLEETYEQYF	TGTGCCAGCAGCTTAGAGGAGACCTACGAGCAGTACTTC
TRBV12-3/TRBV12-4	TRBJ1-1	few	-	CASSPGLRPNTEAFF	TGTGCCAGCAGTCCGGGACTGCGACCCAACACTGAAGCTTTCTTT
TRBV11-2	TRBJ2-7	few	-	CASSLVREPHEQYF	TGTGCCAGCAGCTTAGTCCGCGAGCCCCACGAGCAGTACTTC
TRBV5-4	TRBJ2-5	few	-	CASSLGVVGETQYF	TGTGCCAGCAGCTTAGGTGTTGTGGGAGAGACCCAGTACTTC
TRBV2	TRBJ2-2	few	-	CASSETGKNTGELFF	TGTGCCAGCAGTGAAACAGGGAAGAACACCGGGGAGCTGTTTTTT
TRBV5-6	TRBJ1-2	few	-	CASSLVLGPSGYTF	TGTGCCAGCAGCTTGGTGTTAGGGCCCTCAGGCTACACCTTC
TRBV30	TRBJ1-2	-	-	CAWSSGGGYTF	TGTGCCTGGAGTTCTGGCGGAGGCTACACCTTC
TRBV20-1	TRBJ2-1	few	TRBD2	CSARASGIRNEQFF	TGCAGTGCTAGGGCTAGCGGGATCAGAAATGAGCAGTTCTTC
TRBV7-2	TRBJ2-1	-	TRBD2	CASSSLLAGSSYNEQFF	TGTGCCAGCAGCTCCCTACTAGCGGGAAGCTCCTACAATGAGCAGTTCTTC
TRBV6-2/TRBV6-3	TRBJ2-2	few	-	CASSYRDNTGELFF	TGTGCCAGCAGTTACAGAGATAACACCGGGGAGCTGTTTTTT
TRBV5-5	TRBJ2-5	-	TRBD1	CASSPGGLKETQYF	TGTGCCAGCAGCCCAGGGGGCCTGAAAGAGACCCAGTACTTC
TRBV4-3	TRBJ2-7	few	-	CASSDGLGYEQYF	TGCGCCAGCAGTGATGGACTGGGCTACGAGCAGTACTTC
TRBV9	TRBJ2-3	-	-	CASSVGAGASTDTQYF	TGTGCCAGCAGCGTGGGTGCGGGGGCTAGCACAGATACGCAGTATTTT
TRBV5-6	TRBJ1-2	many	-	CASSLEPRVYGYTF	TGTGCCAGCAGCTTGGAACCCAGGGTCTATGGCTACACCTTC